Listed here are 24 T cell receptor beta chains from one sample, sequenced in a study of blood T cell repertoires in COVID-19. Clones were sequenced by immunoSEQ multiplex PCR, and TCRdb holds only the in-frame ones, with some missing. This table holds roughly 200,000 clones, 80% found once. The sequencing sample was made of peripheral blood. These receptors all come from a man in his 60s with acute or convalescent COVID-19.

At least ten counts were recorded for this clone. V gene TRBV2 combines with J gene TRBJ1-3, with 9 nucleotides matching TRBD1. V lost 6 bases to trimming and J lost 1 base; unmatched junction nucleotides: 4. There are 15 residues in the CDR3. The V gene's germline CDR1 is SNHLY and CDR2 FYNNEI. Written as DNA, the CDR3 is TGTGCCAGCAGCGCCGGGACAGGGTCTGGAAACACCATATATTTT. It is translated as CASSAGTGSGNTIYF.

This chain connects TRBV7-8 to TRBJ2-1, with 7 bases fitting TRBD2. V lost 3 bases and J lost 8; bases outside the gene matches: 10. The CDR3 loop spans 15 amino acids. Germline CDR1 SGHVS, CDR2 FQNEAQ. The CDR3 reads CASSFPSGNQYEQFF. CDR3 DNA sequence: TGTGCCAGCAGCTTCCCTAGCGGCAATCAGTATGAGCAGTTCTTC.

The rearrangement uses TRBV3-1 (or the pseudogene TRBV3-2) and TRBJ1-2; TRBD1 might be the D (6 bases). This CDR3 comprises 16 residues. The germline V gene has CDR1 LGHDT and CDR2 YNNKEL (reference sequence). Deletions cut 1 base from V and 4 bases from J, with 16 bases between. CDR3 region: CASSQVAGGGGYGYTF. The CDR3 region has the DNA TGTGCCAGCAGCCAAGTTGCGGGGGGCGGAGGCTATGGCTACACCTTC.

V usage is TRBV10-3 and J usage is TRBJ2-1; D remains unclear. Germline values: CDR1 ENHRY, CDR2 SYGVKD. The V gene lost 6 bases and the J gene lost 6 bases, with 9 bases spanning the gap. The CDR3 is 12 amino acids. In nucleotides, the CDR3 is TGTGCCATCAGCGAAGCCATCAATGAGCAGTTCTTC. It is translated as CAISEAINEQFF.

The V call is TRBV12-5, the J call TRBJ2-7, with 12 bases lining up with TRBD2. V shed 0 bases and J 1 base; nucleotides not matched to a gene: 4. Germline CDR1 LGHNT, CDR2 FRNRAP. The CDR3 covers 17 residues. CDR3 residues: CASGLVYGTSGSYEQYF. The DNA for the CDR3 is TGTGCTAGTGGTTTGGTATACGGGACTAGCGGGTCCTACGAGCAGTACTTC.

This chain joins TRBV25-1 and TRBJ1-1; tentative D call: TRBD1 (6 bases). The CDR3 extends over 13 amino acids. The V end lost 5 bases, the J end lost 4 bases, and 11 bases lay between the germline ends. CDR1 and CDR2 (germline): MGHDK, SYGVNS. CDR3 loop: CASSQTRGTEAFF. For the CDR3, the DNA is TGTGCCAGCAGTCAAACCAGGGGCACTGAAGCTTTCTTT.

V usage is TRBV15 and J usage is TRBJ2-7, with D possibly matching TRBD1 (6 bases). Germline V gene data show CDR1 as LNHNV and CDR2 as YYDKDF (reference sequence). V gave up 3 bases and J gave up 6 bases, with 12 bases separating them. The CDR3 contains 13 residues. The CDR3 DNA is TGTGCCACCAGCAGCAGGGGAATGTCCGAGCAGTACTTC. Protein product: CATSSRGMSEQYF.

This clone was counted between two and nine times. The V gene is TRBV23-1, the J gene TRBJ2-7; tentative D call: TRBD1 (5 bases). TRBV23-1 is designated an ORF whose function remains uncertain. V was shortened by 6 bases and J by 3 bases, with 24 bases between the two germline ends. The CDR3 is 17 amino acids. In DNA form, the CDR3 reads TGCGCCAGCAGCCAAAATCCAGCCCCCAGGGCAATCTACGAGCAGTACTTC. Amino acid sequence: CASSQNPAPRAIYEQYF.

This clone was seen only once. The genes are TRBV4-2 and TRBJ2-1, with 12 bases matching TRBD2. V gave up 2 bases and J gave up 5 bases; unmatched junction bases: 4. Germline CDR1 LGHNA, CDR2 YNFKEQ. There are 16 residues in the CDR3. CDR3 loop: CASSQLTSGGHNEQFF. CDR3 nucleotides: TGTGCCAGCAGCCAATTGACTAGCGGGGGCCACAATGAGCAGTTCTTC.

This chain uses TRBV27 with TRBJ2-1, with a weak D call TRBD2 (5 bases). The germline V gene encodes CDR1 MNHEY and CDR2 SMNVEV (reference sequence). The CDR3 is 16 residues long. V lost 2 bases and J 0 bases, leaving 11 bases between the germline ends. CDR3 loop: CASSLRADGSYNEQFF. The CDR3 DNA reads TGTGCCAGCAGTTTACGAGCGGACGGCTCCTACAATGAGCAGTTCTTC.

This sequence joins TRBV6-2 or TRBV6-3 and TRBJ1-1; tentative D call: TRBD1 (5 bases). The V gene's germline CDR1 is MNHEY and CDR2 SVGEGT. The V and J ends lost 2 bases and 11 bases respectively, with 24 bases between them. There are 16 residues in the CDR3. CDR3 loop: CASSYGPRPPIAGAFF. In DNA, the CDR3 is TGTGCCAGCAGTTACGGCCCAAGACCGCCGATCGCAGGGGCTTTCTTT.

The chain carries TRBV24-1 and TRBJ1-5, with D uncertain. Between the trimmed V and J ends, which lost 4 bases and 5 bases, there was a span of 5 bases. Germline loops: CDR1 KGHDR, CDR2 SFDVKD. The CDR3 has 12 residues. In DNA, the CDR3 is TGTGCCACCAGTGAGGAGGATCAGCCCCAGCATTTT. This translates into CATSEEDQPQHF.

The V and J genes are TRBV15 and TRBJ1-1; 7 bases line up with TRBD1. Losses at the gene ends were 5 bases for V and 0 bases for J; bases not matched to a gene: 9. This CDR3 has 16 residues. Germline loops: CDR1 LNHNV, CDR2 YYDKDF (reference sequence). The CDR3 loop reads CATSGTTGTLNTEAFF. The CDR3 nucleotides are TGTGCCACCAGCGGAACGACAGGGACGTTGAACACTGAAGCTTTCTTT.

The rearrangement uses TRBV4-3 and TRBJ1-1, with D uncertain. The V gene's germline CDR1 is LGHNA and CDR2 YSLEER. V was cut by 0 bases and J by 1 base, with 6 bases left in between. The CDR3 sequence is 14 residues long. The CDR3 loop is CASSQDSGNTEAFF. CDR3 nucleotide sequence: TGCGCCAGCAGCCAAGATTCAGGGAACACTGAAGCTTTCTTT.

The J gene is TRBJ2-1, the V gene TRBV9, with 7 bases lining up with TRBD1. V was clipped by 4 bases and J by 8 bases; unmatched bases: 18. The CDR3 is 17 residues long. Germline V gene sequence: CDR1 SGDLS, CDR2 YYNGEE. The CDR3 sequence: CASSPTTGFGAWDEQFF. For the CDR3, the DNA is TGTGCCAGCAGCCCTACGACAGGGTTCGGGGCGTGGGATGAGCAGTTCTTC.

The chain joins TRBV4-1 to TRBJ2-1; TRBD2 agrees at 14 bases. CDR1 and CDR2 from the germline V gene are MGHRA and YSYEKL. This CDR3 has 17 amino acids. V shed 2 bases and J 4 bases; nucleotides not matched to a gene: 4. The CDR3 sequence: CASSQPTSGRAYNEQFF. Written as DNA, the CDR3 is TGCGCCAGCAGCCAACCGACTAGCGGGAGGGCGTACAATGAGCAGTTCTTC.

The V and J genes are TRBV6-5 and TRBJ2-1; 8 bases align to TRBD2. CDR3 length equals 15 residues. The germline CDR1 and CDR2 sequences are MNHEY and SVGAGI. With 0 bases clipped from V and 9 bases from J, the junction kept 7 bases outside the gene matches. The CDR3 spells CASSYSVRGAGEQFF. The CDR3 coding sequence is TGTGCCAGCAGTTACTCTGTGCGGGGGGCTGGTGAGCAGTTCTTC.

This clone was counted between two and nine times. At one end the junction does not follow the germline gene, possibly because of a read error. CDR3 residues: CASSFQGGILF. The DNA of the CDR3 is TGTGCCAGCAGCTTCCAGGGAGGCATCCTTTTT. The chain combines TRBV7-2 with TRBJ1-3; perhaps TRBD1 as D (5 bases). CDR3 length: 11 amino acids. Germline assignment: CDR1 SGHTA and CDR2 FQGNSA. Full variable domain (outside the CDR3, taken from reference TRBV7-2 and TRBJ1-3): GAGVSQSPSNKVTEKGKDVELRCDPISGHTALYWYRQSLGQGLEFLIYFQGNSAPDKSGLPSDRFSAERTGGSVSTLTIQRTQQEDSAVYLCASSFQGGILFGEGSWLTVV.

The rearrangement uses TRBV6-1 and TRBJ1-5; D is perhaps TRBD1 (6 bases). Trimming stripped 2 bases from V and 3 bases from J, with 14 bases between. Germline values: CDR1 MNHNS, CDR2 SASEGT. The CDR3 covers 16 residues. CDR3 amino acids: CASSEWGWDTNQPQHF. The CDR3 bases are TGTGCCAGCAGTGAATGGGGGTGGGACACCAATCAGCCCCAGCATTTT.

The CDR3 protein is CASSFDTVHEQYF. Written as DNA, the CDR3 is TGTGCCAGCAGCTTCGACACAGTCCACGAGCAGTACTTC. The V gene is TRBV7-9, the J gene TRBJ2-7, with D hard to call. V gave up 3 bases and J gave up 5 bases, with 11 bases separating them. This CDR3 is built from 13 residues. Germline V lookup: CDR1 SEHNR, CDR2 FQNEAQ (reference sequence).

CDR3 sequence: CASSAGPNTEAFF. In DNA form, the CDR3 reads TGCGCCAGCAGTGCGGGTCCGAACACTGAAGCTTTCTTT. The chain has TRBV10-1 and TRBJ1-1; D remains ambiguous. The germline V gene has CDR1 WNHNN and CDR2 SYGVQD (reference sequence). V was cut by 4 bases and J by 1 base, with 7 bases left in between. There are 13 residues in the CDR3.

This chain connects TRBV13 to TRBJ1-2, with 7 nucleotides matching TRBD1. CDR3 length equals 15 residues. Germline V gives CDR1 PRHDT, CDR2 FYEKMQ (reference sequence). After removal of 5 bases from V and 3 bases from J, the junction contained 9 bases not matched to a gene. CDR3 bases: TGTGCCAGCAGCCTCTCAACAGGGGCCCACTATGGCTACACCTTC. This codes for CASSLSTGAHYGYTF.

The rearrangement uses TRBV5-4 and TRBJ1-1, with D hard to call. The CDR3 spans 15 residues. CDR1 SGHNT and CDR2 YYREEE come from the germline V gene (reference sequence). V was pared by 4 bases and J by 0 bases, with 13 bases between. CDR3 DNA: TGTGCCAGCAGCACCCGGTCACAGATGAACACTGAAGCTTTCTTT. Translated, it gives CASSTRSQMNTEAFF.

This clone was counted a few times. The V gene is TRBV5-1, the J gene TRBJ2-7, with a tentative D call TRBD2 (6 bases). V lost 1 base and J 5 bases, leaving 16 bases between the germline ends. Germline V gene sequence: CDR1 SGHRS, CDR2 YFSETQ. CDR3 length: 15 residues. The CDR3: CASSLWGGRGDEQYF. Written as DNA, the CDR3 is TGCGCCAGCAGCTTGTGGGGAGGTCGAGGGGACGAGCAGTACTTC. The whole variable domain, filled in from reference TRBV5-1 and TRBJ2-7, reads KAGVTQTPRYLIKTRGQQVTLSCSPISGHRSVSWYQQTPGQGLQFLFEYFSETQRNKGNFPGRFSGRQFSNSRSEMNVSTLELGDSALYLCASSLWGGRGDEQYFGPGTRLTVT.